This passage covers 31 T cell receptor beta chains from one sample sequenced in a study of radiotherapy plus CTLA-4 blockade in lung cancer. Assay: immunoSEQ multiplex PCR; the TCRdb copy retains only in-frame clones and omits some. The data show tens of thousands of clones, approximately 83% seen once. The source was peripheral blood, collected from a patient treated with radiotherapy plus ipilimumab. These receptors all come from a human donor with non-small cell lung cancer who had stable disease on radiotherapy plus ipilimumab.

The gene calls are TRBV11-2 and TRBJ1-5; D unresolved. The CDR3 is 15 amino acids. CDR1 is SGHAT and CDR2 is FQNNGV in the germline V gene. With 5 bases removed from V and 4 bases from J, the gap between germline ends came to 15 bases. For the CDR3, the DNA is TGTGCCAGCAGCCAAGCCCCAGGAGTAAATCAGCCCCAGCATTTT. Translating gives CASSQAPGVNQPQHF.

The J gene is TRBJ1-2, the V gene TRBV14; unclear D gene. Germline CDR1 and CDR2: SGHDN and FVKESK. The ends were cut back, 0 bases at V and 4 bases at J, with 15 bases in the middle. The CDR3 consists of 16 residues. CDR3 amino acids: CASSQEVQGALYGYTF. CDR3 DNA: TGTGCCAGCAGCCAAGAAGTTCAAGGAGCCCTCTATGGCTACACCTTC.

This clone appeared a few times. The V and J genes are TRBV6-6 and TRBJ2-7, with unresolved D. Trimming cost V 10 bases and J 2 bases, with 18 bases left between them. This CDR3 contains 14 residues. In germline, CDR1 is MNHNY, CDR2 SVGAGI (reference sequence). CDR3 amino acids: CATQDEASTYEQYF. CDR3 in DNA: TGTGCCACCCAAGACGAAGCTTCAACCTACGAGCAGTACTTC.

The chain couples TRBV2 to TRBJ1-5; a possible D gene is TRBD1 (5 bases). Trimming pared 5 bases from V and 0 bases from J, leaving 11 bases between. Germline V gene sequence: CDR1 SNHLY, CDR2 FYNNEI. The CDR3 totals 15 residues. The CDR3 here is CASSTQELSNQPQHF. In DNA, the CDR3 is TGTGCCAGCAGTACACAGGAACTTAGCAATCAGCCCCAGCATTTT.

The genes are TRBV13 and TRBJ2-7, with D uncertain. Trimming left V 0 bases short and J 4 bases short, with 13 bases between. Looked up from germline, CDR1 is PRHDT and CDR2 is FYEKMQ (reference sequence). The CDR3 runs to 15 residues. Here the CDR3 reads CASSLGAGLRYEQYF. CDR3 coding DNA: TGTGCCAGCAGCTTAGGGGCCGGTCTACGGTACGAGCAGTACTTC.

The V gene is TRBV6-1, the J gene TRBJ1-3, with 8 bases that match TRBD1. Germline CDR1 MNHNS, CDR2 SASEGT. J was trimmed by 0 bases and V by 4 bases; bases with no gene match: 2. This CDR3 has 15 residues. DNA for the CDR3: TGTGCCAGCAGTGGTACAGGGGGCTCTGGAAACACCATATATTTT. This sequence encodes CASSGTGGSGNTIYF.

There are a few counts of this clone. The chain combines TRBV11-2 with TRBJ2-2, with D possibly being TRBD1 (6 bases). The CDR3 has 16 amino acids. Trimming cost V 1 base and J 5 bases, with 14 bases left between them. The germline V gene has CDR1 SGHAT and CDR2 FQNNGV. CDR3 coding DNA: TGTGCCAGCAGCTTAGTCCCTGGGGGCGCAACCGGGGAGCTGTTTTTT. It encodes CASSLVPGGATGELFF. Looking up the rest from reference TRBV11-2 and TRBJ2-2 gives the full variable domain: EAGVAQSPRYKIIEKRQSVAFWCNPISGHATLYWYQQILGQGPKLLIQFQNNGVVDDSQLPKDRFSAERLKGVDSTLKIQPAKLEDSAVYLCASSLVPGGATGELFFGEGSRLTVL.

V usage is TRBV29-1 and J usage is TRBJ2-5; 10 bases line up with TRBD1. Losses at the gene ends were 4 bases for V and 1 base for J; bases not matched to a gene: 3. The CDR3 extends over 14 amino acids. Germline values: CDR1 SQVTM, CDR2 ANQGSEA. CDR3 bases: TGCAGCGTTGTGCGGACAGGGGGCCAAGAGACCCAGTACTTC. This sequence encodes CSVVRTGGQETQYF.

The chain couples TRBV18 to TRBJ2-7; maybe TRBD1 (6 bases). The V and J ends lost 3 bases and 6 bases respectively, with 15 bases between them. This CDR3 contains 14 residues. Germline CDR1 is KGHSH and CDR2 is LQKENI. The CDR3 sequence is CASSPFRQGSEQYF. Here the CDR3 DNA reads TGTGCCAGCTCACCCTTTCGGCAGGGGTCCGAGCAGTACTTC. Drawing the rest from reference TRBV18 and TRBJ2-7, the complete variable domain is NAGVMQNPRHLVRRRGQEARLRCSPMKGHSHVYWYRQLPEEGLKFMVYLQKENIIDESGMPKERFSAEFPKEGPSILRIQQVVRGDSAAYFCASSPFRQGSEQYFGPGTRLTVT.

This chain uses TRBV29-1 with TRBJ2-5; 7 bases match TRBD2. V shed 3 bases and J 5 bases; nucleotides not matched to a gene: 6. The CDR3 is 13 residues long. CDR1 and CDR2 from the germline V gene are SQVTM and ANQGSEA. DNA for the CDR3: TGCAGCGTTGAGGACTGGGAGGGTGAGACCCAGTACTTC. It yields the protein CSVEDWEGETQYF.

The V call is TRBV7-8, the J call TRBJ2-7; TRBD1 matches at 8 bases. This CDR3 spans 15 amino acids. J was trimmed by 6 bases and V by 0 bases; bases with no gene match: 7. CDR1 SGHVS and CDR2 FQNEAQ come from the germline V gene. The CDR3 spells CASSLARTGPSEQYF. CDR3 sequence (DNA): TGTGCCAGCAGCTTAGCCAGGACAGGGCCTTCCGAGCAGTACTTC.

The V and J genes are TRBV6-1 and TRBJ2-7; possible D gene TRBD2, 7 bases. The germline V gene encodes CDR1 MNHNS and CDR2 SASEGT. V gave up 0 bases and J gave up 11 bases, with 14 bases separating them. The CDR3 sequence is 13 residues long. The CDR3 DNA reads TGTGCCAGCAGTGAAGCGAGGGGGGGGCGGAAGTACTTC. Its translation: CASSEARGGRKYF.

In nucleotides, the CDR3 is TGTGCCAGCTCACCACAGAAAGGGGGGAACTATGGCTACACCTTC. This translates into CASSPQKGGNYGYTF. The chain joins TRBV18 to TRBJ1-2, with a weak D call TRBD1 (6 bases). Germline V CDR1 and CDR2: KGHSH, LQKENI. The CDR3 runs 15 residues. Deletions cut 1 base from V and 2 bases from J, with 11 bases between.

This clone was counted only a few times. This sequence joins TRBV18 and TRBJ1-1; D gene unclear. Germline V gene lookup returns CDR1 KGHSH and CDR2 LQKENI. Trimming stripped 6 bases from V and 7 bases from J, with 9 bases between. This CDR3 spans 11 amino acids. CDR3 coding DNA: TGTGCCAGCTCGTCAGCGTATGAAGCTTTCTTT. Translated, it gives CASSSAYEAFF.

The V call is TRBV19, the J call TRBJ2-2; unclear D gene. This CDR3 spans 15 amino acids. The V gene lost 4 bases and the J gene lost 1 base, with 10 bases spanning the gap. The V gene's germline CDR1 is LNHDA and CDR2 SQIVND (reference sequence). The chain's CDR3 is CASSTGSRNTGELFF. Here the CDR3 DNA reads TGTGCCAGTAGTACTGGATCACGGAACACCGGGGAGCTGTTTTTT.

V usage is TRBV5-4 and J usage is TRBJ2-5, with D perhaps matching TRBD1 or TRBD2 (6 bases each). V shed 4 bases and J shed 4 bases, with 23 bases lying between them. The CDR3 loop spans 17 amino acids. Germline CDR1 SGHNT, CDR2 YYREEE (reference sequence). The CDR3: CASSSSVGGARSETQYF. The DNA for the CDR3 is TGTGCCAGCAGCAGCTCCGTGGGGGGCGCCCGATCAGAGACCCAGTACTTC.

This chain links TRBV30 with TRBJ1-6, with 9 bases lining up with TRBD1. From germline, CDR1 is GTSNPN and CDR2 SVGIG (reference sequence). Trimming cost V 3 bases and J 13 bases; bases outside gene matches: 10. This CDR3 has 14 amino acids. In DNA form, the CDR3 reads TGTGCCTGGAGGGCCGGGACAGGGTATCTGCCCCTCCACTTT. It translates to CAWRAGTGYLPLHF. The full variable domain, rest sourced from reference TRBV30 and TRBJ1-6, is SQTIHQWPATLVQPVGSPLSLECTVEGTSNPNLYWYRQAAGRGLQLLFYSVGIGQISSEVPQNLSASRPQDRQFILSSKKLLLSDSGFYLCAWRAGTGYLPLHFGNGTRLTVT.

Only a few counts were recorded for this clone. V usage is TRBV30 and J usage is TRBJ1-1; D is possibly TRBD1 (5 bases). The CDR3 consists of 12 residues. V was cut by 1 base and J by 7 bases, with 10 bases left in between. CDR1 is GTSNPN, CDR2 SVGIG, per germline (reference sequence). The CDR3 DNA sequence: TGTGCCTGGAGTGGGGGCTCCGGTGAAGCTTTCTTT. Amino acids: CAWSGGSGEAFF.

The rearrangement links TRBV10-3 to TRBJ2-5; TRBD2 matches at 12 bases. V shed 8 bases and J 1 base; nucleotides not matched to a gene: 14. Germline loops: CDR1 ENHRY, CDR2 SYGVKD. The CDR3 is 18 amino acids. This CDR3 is CAIANAGLAGSSQETQYF. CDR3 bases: TGTGCCATCGCGAACGCCGGACTAGCGGGGAGTAGCCAAGAGACCCAGTACTTC.

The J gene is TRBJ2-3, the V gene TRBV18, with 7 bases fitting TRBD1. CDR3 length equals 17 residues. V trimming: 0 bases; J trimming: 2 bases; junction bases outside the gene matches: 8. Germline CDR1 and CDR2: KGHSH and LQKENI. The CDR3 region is CASSPPNRGPATDTQYF. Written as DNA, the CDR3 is TGTGCCAGCTCACCACCCAATAGGGGGCCCGCCACAGATACGCAGTATTTT.

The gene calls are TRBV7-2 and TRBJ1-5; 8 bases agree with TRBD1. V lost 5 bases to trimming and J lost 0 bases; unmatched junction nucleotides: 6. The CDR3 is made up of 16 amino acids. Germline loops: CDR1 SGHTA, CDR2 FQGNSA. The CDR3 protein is CASSPRTGYSNQPQHF. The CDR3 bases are TGTGCCAGCAGCCCGCGGACAGGGTATAGCAATCAGCCCCAGCATTTT.

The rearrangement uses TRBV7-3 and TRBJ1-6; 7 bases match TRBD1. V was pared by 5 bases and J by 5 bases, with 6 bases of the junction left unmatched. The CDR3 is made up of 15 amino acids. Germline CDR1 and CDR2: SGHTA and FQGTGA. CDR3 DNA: TGTGCCAGCAGCCAAACGACAGGGAATAATTCACCCCTCCACTTT. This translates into CASSQTTGNNSPLHF.

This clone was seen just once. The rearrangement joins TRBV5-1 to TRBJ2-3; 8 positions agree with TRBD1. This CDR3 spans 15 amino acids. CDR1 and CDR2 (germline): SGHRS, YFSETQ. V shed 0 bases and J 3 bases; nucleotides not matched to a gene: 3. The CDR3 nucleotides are TGCGCCAGCAGCTTGGATACAGGGGGAACAGATACGCAGTATTTT. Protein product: CASSLDTGGTDTQYF.

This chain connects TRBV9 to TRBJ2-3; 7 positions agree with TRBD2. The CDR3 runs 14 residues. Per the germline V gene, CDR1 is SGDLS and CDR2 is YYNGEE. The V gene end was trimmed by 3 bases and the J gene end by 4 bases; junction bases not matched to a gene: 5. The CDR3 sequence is CASSARLASDTQYF. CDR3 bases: TGTGCCAGCAGCGCGCGACTAGCATCAGATACGCAGTATTTT.

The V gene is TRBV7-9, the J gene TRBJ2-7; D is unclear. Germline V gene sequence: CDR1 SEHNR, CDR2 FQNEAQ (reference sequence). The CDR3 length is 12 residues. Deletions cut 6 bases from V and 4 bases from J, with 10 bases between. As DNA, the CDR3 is TGTGCCAGCAGTGCGGACGGGTACGAGCAGTACTTC. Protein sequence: CASSADGYEQYF.

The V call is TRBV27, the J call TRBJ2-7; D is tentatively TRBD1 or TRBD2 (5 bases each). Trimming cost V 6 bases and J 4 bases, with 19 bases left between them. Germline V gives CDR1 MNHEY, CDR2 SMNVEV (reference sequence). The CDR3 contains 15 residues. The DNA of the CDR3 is TGTGCCAGCAGGGCCGGGACCTGGGCCTCTTACGAGCAGTACTTC. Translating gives CASRAGTWASYEQYF.

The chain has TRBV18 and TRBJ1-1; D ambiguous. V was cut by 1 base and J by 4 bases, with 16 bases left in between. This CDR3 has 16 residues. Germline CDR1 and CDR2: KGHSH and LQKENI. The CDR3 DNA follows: TGTGCCAGCTCACCACTCGACCAGAGCGCTAGCACTGAAGCTTTCTTT. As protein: CASSPLDQSASTEAFF.

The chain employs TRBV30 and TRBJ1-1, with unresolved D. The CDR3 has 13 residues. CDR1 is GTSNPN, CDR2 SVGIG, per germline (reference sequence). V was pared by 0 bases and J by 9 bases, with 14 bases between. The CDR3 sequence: CAWSVLTGGQAFF. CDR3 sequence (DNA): TGTGCCTGGAGTGTACTAACCGGCGGCCAAGCTTTCTTT.

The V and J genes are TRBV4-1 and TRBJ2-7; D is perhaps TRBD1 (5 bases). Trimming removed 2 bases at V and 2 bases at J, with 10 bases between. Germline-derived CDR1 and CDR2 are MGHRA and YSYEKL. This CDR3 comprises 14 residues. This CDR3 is CASSQTDTAYEQYF. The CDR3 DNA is TGCGCCAGCAGCCAAACGGACACTGCCTACGAGCAGTACTTC.

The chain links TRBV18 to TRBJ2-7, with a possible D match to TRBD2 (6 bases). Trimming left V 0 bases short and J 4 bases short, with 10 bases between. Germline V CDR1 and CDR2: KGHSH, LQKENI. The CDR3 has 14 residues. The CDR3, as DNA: TGTGCCAGCTCACCACCGACGGGAGATTACGAGCAGTACTTC. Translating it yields CASSPPTGDYEQYF.

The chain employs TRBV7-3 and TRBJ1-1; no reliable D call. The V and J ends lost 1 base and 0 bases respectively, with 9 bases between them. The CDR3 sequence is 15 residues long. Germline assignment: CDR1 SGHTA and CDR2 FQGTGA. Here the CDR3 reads CASSLSPLVNTEAFF. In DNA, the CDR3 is TGTGCCAGCAGCTTAAGCCCCCTAGTGAACACTGAAGCTTTCTTT.